The rows below give T cell receptor beta chains drawn from one sample of a study of technical replicates of blood from several donors. Sequencing used immunoSEQ multiplex PCR; TCRdb keeps in-frame clones, though not all of them. The data show around 50,000 clones, 80% to 95% seen once. The sequencing sample was made of PBMCs. Receptor source: a human donor in good health. Some clones in this sample may be carry-over from other donors' samples. The CDR3 runs from the conserved cysteine through the conserved F or W. A D gene is named only where the DNA matches it firmly. Size tells how often a clone was seen (once, few, many) or the class of an expanded clone, and some rows leave it out.

v_gene	abundance	j_gene	d_gene	CDR3nt	CDR3aa
TRBV21-1	.	TRBJ2-7	.	TGTGCCAGCCACCCGGACAGGGTAGATTTTCGCGAGCAGTACTTC	CASHPDRVDFREQYF
TRBV7-9	.	TRBJ1-2	.	TGTGCCAGCAGCTTAGGAGATAACTATGGCTACACCTTC	CASSLGDNYGYTF
TRBV7-2	.	TRBJ2-7	.	TGTGCCAGCAGCTGGGCAGGGCTCACCTACGAGCAGTACTTC	CASSWAGLTYEQYF
TRBV6-5	.	TRBJ1-1	.	TGTGCCAGCAGTTACTCGTCTACAGGGAGGGCTGAAGCTTTCTTT	CASSYSSTGRAEAFF
TRBV5-6	.	TRBJ1-5	.	TGTGCCAGCAGTAAGACCGGGGGAGGGCAGCCCCAGCATTTT	CASSKTGGGQPQHF
TRBV4-1	.	TRBJ2-7	.	TGCGCCAGCAGCCAGAACCCAGGGTCAGACGAGCAGTACTTC	CASSQNPGSDEQYF
TRBV15	.	TRBJ2-7	TRBD2	TGTGCCACCAGCAGAGCTGCGACTAGCGGGAGGGTAAGCTACGAGCAGTACTTC	CATSRAATSGRVSYEQYF
TRBV9	once	TRBJ2-7	.	TGTGCCAGCAGCTGGCCTAGGCGTGAGCAGTACTTC	CASSWPRREQYF
TRBV5-4	.	TRBJ2-7	.	TGTGCCAGCAGCAGGAATAGGGGCTACGAGCAGTACTTC	CASSRNRGYEQYF
TRBV9	.	TRBJ1-1	.	TGTGCCAGCACCGCGATTCTGGGACATGTAAAAGAAGCTTTCTTT	CASTAILGHVKEAFF
TRBV14	few	TRBJ2-1	TRBD2	TGTGCCAGCAGCCGAACACTAGCGGGGGCCTACAATGAGCAGTTCTTC	CASSRTLAGAYNEQFF
TRBV2	.	TRBJ1-2	TRBD1	TGTGCCAGCAGTGGACAGGGGGCCGACCGTGGCTACACCTTC	CASSGQGADRGYTF
TRBV5-8	.	TRBJ1-6	TRBD1	TGTGCCAGCAGCCTACGGACAGGCGAAGATAATTCACCCCTCCACTTT	CASSLRTGEDNSPLHF
TRBV9	.	TRBJ2-3	.	TGTGCCAGCAGCGTAGATCCGGGTGCAGATACGCAGTATTTT	CASSVDPGADTQYF
TRBV30	.	TRBJ1-2	.	TGTGCCTGGAGTGCCTTCGCGGGGGGGTACTATGGCTACACCTTC	CAWSAFAGGYYGYTF
TRBV15	.	TRBJ1-5	.	TGTGCCACCAGCAGAGACCCCAATAGCAATCAGCCCCAGCATTTT	CATSRDPNSNQPQHF
TRBV7-8	.	TRBJ1-1	TRBD1	TGTGCCAGCAGCTTAGCGGCAGGGGGCGCGAGGGTGACTGAAGCTTTCTTT	CASSLAAGGARVTEAFF
TRBV5-1	.	TRBJ2-7	.	TGCGCCAGCAGCTTGTCCAGGGGGGCCTACGAGCAGTACTTC	CASSLSRGAYEQYF
TRBV5-5	.	TRBJ2-7	.	TGTGCCAGCAGCTTTTCAGGGCTCGGCTACGAGCAGTACTTC	CASSFSGLGYEQYF
TRBV9	.	TRBJ1-1	TRBD1	TGTGCCAGCAGCGTGACAGGGGGCTTAAGGAACACTGAAGCTTTCTTT	CASSVTGGLRNTEAFF
TRBV19	.	TRBJ1-2	.	TGTGCCAGTAGGAGCCCCAGGGGTGGGAACTATGGCTACACCTTC	CASRSPRGGNYGYTF
TRBV19	.	TRBJ1-2	TRBD1	TGTGCCAGTAGTCCCCTTGGACAGGGGGCTGTTAACTATGGCTACACCTTC	CASSPLGQGAVNYGYTF
TRBV5-6	.	TRBJ1-3	.	TGTGCCAGCAGCCGGGGAGGGACCTCTGGAAACACCATATATTTT	CASSRGGTSGNTIYF
TRBV19	once	TRBJ1-6	.	TGTGCCAGTAGTGATACAGGAAATTCACCCCTCCACTTT	CASSDTGNSPLHF
TRBV5-6	.	TRBJ2-2	TRBD1	TGTGCCAGCAGTGATACGGACAGGGCGGCCGGGGAGCTGTTTTTT	CASSDTDRAAGELFF
TRBV5-1	.	TRBJ2-7	.	TGCGCCAGCAGCCAGGACAGCCCATTGGGGGAGCAGTACTTC	CASSQDSPLGEQYF
TRBV23-1	.	TRBJ1-5	.	TGCGCCAGCAGTCAAATAACTTGGACAGTCCCTAGCAATCAGCCCCAGCATTTT	CASSQITWTVPSNQPQHF
TRBV5-1	.	TRBJ2-1	TRBD2	TGCGCCAGCAGCTTGGAACTAGCGGGACACAATGAGCAGTTCTTC	CASSLELAGHNEQFF
TRBV30	.	TRBJ2-5	TRBD2	TGTGCCTGGAGTGTTATGAGGAGCGGGAGGAGAGAGACCCAGTACTTC	CAWSVMRSGRRETQYF
TRBV7-6	.	TRBJ2-7	.	TGTGCCAGCAGCCTGTTTCAGCCGGCCAGGGATGACGAGCAGTACTTC	CASSLFQPARDDEQYF
TRBV7-3	.	TRBJ2-5	TRBD1	TGTGCCAGCAGCTTATCGTCGGCAGGGGGCGCGGAGACCCAGTACTTC	CASSLSSAGGAETQYF
TRBV7-8	few	TRBJ1-2	TRBD1	TGTGCCAGCAGCTTAGTATCTGGAGGGACAGGGTTTAATTATGGCTACACCTTC	CASSLVSGGTGFNYGYTF
TRBV5-1	.	TRBJ2-2	TRBD2	TGCGCCAGCAGCTTGGAGCGGGGGCGCTTCACCGGGGAGCTGTTTTTT	CASSLERGRFTGELFF
TRBV5-1	.	TRBJ1-2	.	TGCGCCAGCAGCCAGACCAGAAACGGGAGGGAGGGCTACACCTTC	CASSQTRNGREGYTF
TRBV5-6	.	TRBJ2-7	TRBD1	TGTGCCAGCAGCCCGATACACAGGGGCACCGACGAGCAGTACTTC	CASSPIHRGTDEQYF
TRBV5-1	.	TRBJ2-5	TRBD2	TGCGCCAGCAACCCGGGGGGGGGTCGAGAGACCCAGTACTTC	CASNPGGGRETQYF
TRBV12-5	.	TRBJ1-2	TRBD1	TGTGCTAGTGGTTTGTTTGCGGGACAGGCTAACTATGGCTACACCTTC	CASGLFAGQANYGYTF
TRBV13	.	TRBJ2-7	.	TGTGCCAGCAGCTTATTCGGTCTCGAGCAGTACTTC	CASSLFGLEQYF
TRBV30	.	TRBJ2-5	.	TGTGCCTGGGAGACAGGAAGCGATTTCCAGGAGACCCAGTACTTC	CAWETGSDFQETQYF
TRBV7-2	.	TRBJ2-7	TRBD1	TGTGCCAGCAGCTTAACGGGGACAGGGCACGAGCAGTACTTC	CASSLTGTGHEQYF
TRBV5-6	few	TRBJ2-7	TRBD1	TGTGCCAGCAGCGGATGGGACAGAGCCTACGAGCAGTACTTC	CASSGWDRAYEQYF
TRBV2	.	TRBJ2-5	.	TGTGCCAGCAGGACATCGGCAGCGGCCAGGGAGACCCAGTACTTC	CASRTSAAARETQYF
TRBV11-2	.	TRBJ1-1	TRBD1	TGTGCCAGCACGCGGACAGGGGGCTGGACTGAAGCTTTCTTT	CASTRTGGWTEAFF
TRBV2	.	TRBJ2-5	.	TGTGCCAGCAGTGACTCGTGGGGGGCCCAGTACTTC	CASSDSWGAQYF
TRBV4-1	.	TRBJ1-4	.	TGCGCCAGCAGTCAAGGAGGGGGGGGTTGGGAAAAACTGTTTTTT	CASSQGGGGWEKLFF
TRBV18	.	TRBJ1-2	TRBD1	TGTGCCAGCTCACCACCGGCCGGGACAGGGATCTATGGCTACACCTTC	CASSPPAGTGIYGYTF
TRBV6-5	.	TRBJ1-6	.	TGTGCCAGCAGTTACTTTAACAGAGATAATTCACCCCTCCACTTT	CASSYFNRDNSPLHF
TRBV28	.	TRBJ1-1	TRBD1	TGTGCCAGCAGTCCCTACTCCTCGGGACAGGGGAACACTGAAGCTTTCTTT	CASSPYSSGQGNTEAFF
TRBV27	.	TRBJ2-1	TRBD2	TGTGCCAGCAGTTTATTTTCAACGATGCGGGGGGGTGAGCAGTTCTTC	CASSLFSTMRGGEQFF
TRBV4-2	few	TRBJ2-3	TRBD2	TGTGCCAGCAGCCAAGATAAGGCTAGCGGTCCAGATACGCAGTATTTT	CASSQDKASGPDTQYF
TRBV15	.	TRBJ1-3	.	TGTGCCACCAGCAGAGATCCGGGGGATACCATATATTTT	CATSRDPGDTIYF
TRBV27	.	TRBJ2-7	TRBD1	TGTGCCAGCAGTTTAGGGACAGCGGCCTACGAGCAGTACTTC	CASSLGTAAYEQYF
TRBV9	.	TRBJ2-7	TRBD1	TGTGCCAGCAGTGAGGCTGGGGACAGGGGGATTGGCGAGCAGTACTTC	CASSEAGDRGIGEQYF
TRBV10-3	.	TRBJ2-7	.	TGTGCCATCAGTACGGGGACTTACGAGCAGTACTTC	CAISTGTYEQYF
TRBV5-1	.	TRBJ2-7	TRBD2	TGCGCCAGCAGCTTCCTAGCGGGAGGGTATAGTCTCTACGAGCAGTACTTC	CASSFLAGGYSLYEQYF
TRBV5-1	.	TRBJ1-1	.	TGCGCCAGCAGCCTGACGGGCACTGAAGCTTTCTTT	CASSLTGTEAFF
TRBV7-8	many	TRBJ2-5	.	TGTGCCAGCAGCTTAGACCTAGCTAGTACGGAGACCCAGTACTTC	CASSLDLASTETQYF
TRBV4-1	.	TRBJ2-1	TRBD2	TGCGCCAGCAGCCAATCTAGCGGGGGGGCTTCTGAGCAGTTCTTC	CASSQSSGGASEQFF
TRBV5-1	.	TRBJ2-7	TRBD1	TGCGCCAGCAGCAAGGGACAGGGCTTATACGAGCAGTACTTC	CASSKGQGLYEQYF
TRBV29-1	.	TRBJ1-2	.	TGCAGCGTTGATGCGGCCGATCATATGAGCTATGGCTACACCTTC	CSVDAADHMSYGYTF